These T cell receptor beta chains were read from a single sample in a study of control samples from healthy donors and cancer patients. The repertoire was sequenced with immunoSEQ multiplex PCR; TCRdb's copy has only in-frame clones and lacks some. The table lists more than 70,000 clones, 85% to 95% of them singletons. Sequenced: blood. The receptors stem from a woman under 40 in good health. The conserved cysteine and the conserved F or W are not part of the CDR3 here. The order of the fields is CDR3 protein, J gene, V gene, clone size. Only part of the rows carry a size: once, few, many, or a class if the clone is expanded.

CDR3aa: ASSARNTIY; j_gene: TRBJ1-3; v_gene: TRBV19; abundance: .
CDR3aa: ASSPPVVQGANGYT; j_gene: TRBJ1-2; v_gene: TRBV18; abundance: .
CDR3aa: ASSPPGPGQGNTEAF; j_gene: TRBJ1-1; v_gene: TRBV14; abundance: .
CDR3aa: ASSFWDRPNTEAF; j_gene: TRBJ1-1; v_gene: TRBV19; abundance: .
CDR3aa: ASSSRSGGPDTQY; j_gene: TRBJ2-3; v_gene: TRBV11-1; abundance: .
CDR3aa: ASSLKPQGAGLPATEAF; j_gene: TRBJ1-1; v_gene: TRBV11-2; abundance: .
CDR3aa: ASSQLLAARETQY; j_gene: TRBJ2-5; v_gene: TRBV3-1/TRBV3-2; abundance: .
CDR3aa: ATRDSRNQPQH; j_gene: TRBJ1-5; v_gene: TRBV19; abundance: .
CDR3aa: AWGTPNTEAF; j_gene: TRBJ1-1; v_gene: TRBV30; abundance: .
CDR3aa: ASSDGGGPRPQH; j_gene: TRBJ1-5; v_gene: TRBV2; abundance: .
CDR3aa: ATSDPGTKGDIQY; j_gene: TRBJ2-4; v_gene: TRBV24-1; abundance: .
CDR3aa: ASSTPGDYGYT; j_gene: TRBJ1-2; v_gene: TRBV5-8; abundance: .
CDR3aa: ASSPRVGGYEQF; j_gene: TRBJ2-1; v_gene: TRBV11-2; abundance: once
CDR3aa: AWSQNQKAF; j_gene: TRBJ1-1; v_gene: TRBV30; abundance: .
CDR3aa: ASSEPGGDYGYT; j_gene: TRBJ1-2; v_gene: TRBV25-1; abundance: .
CDR3aa: ASSLLSAGPSNTGELF; j_gene: TRBJ2-2; v_gene: TRBV5-1; abundance: .
CDR3aa: ASSPRGLDYGYT; j_gene: TRBJ1-2; v_gene: TRBV5-1; abundance: once
CDR3aa: ASSLETGTVTETQY; j_gene: TRBJ2-5; v_gene: TRBV7-8; abundance: .
CDR3aa: ASSLVTSGGAVQETQY; j_gene: TRBJ2-5; v_gene: TRBV7-2; abundance: .
CDR3aa: SVVGGDEKLF; j_gene: TRBJ1-4; v_gene: TRBV29-1; abundance: once
CDR3aa: ASSVLGNTEAF; j_gene: TRBJ1-1; v_gene: TRBV5-1; abundance: .
CDR3aa: ASKKGTTTNEKLF; j_gene: TRBJ1-4; v_gene: TRBV6-5; abundance: .
CDR3aa: ASSPQLQGQGNEQF; j_gene: TRBJ2-1; v_gene: TRBV18; abundance: .
CDR3aa: ASSPYETPIPDTQY; j_gene: TRBJ2-3; v_gene: TRBV18; abundance: .
CDR3aa: AISGGRAALEETQY; j_gene: TRBJ2-5; v_gene: TRBV10-3; abundance: .
CDR3aa: ASSSGGNQPQH; j_gene: TRBJ1-5; v_gene: TRBV5-6; abundance: .
CDR3aa: AWSRWGRTEAF; j_gene: TRBJ1-1; v_gene: TRBV30; abundance: .
CDR3aa: AWSTSGELF; j_gene: TRBJ2-2; v_gene: TRBV30; abundance: once
CDR3aa: ATSITQGGGYT; j_gene: TRBJ1-2; v_gene: TRBV24-1; abundance: .
CDR3aa: ASSFGTGSYEQY; j_gene: TRBJ2-7; v_gene: TRBV19; abundance: once
CDR3aa: ASSFSSGGTYEQY; j_gene: TRBJ2-7; v_gene: TRBV11-2; abundance: .
CDR3aa: ASSYEGNQETQY; j_gene: TRBJ2-5; v_gene: TRBV6-5; abundance: .
CDR3aa: ASSQASEAF; j_gene: TRBJ1-1; v_gene: TRBV3-1/TRBV3-2; abundance: .
CDR3aa: ATSVASGGVETQY; j_gene: TRBJ2-5; v_gene: TRBV24-1; abundance: .
CDR3aa: ASSLDTEAF; j_gene: TRBJ1-1; v_gene: TRBV11-1; abundance: .
CDR3aa: ASSGYGGGTYGYT; j_gene: TRBJ1-2; v_gene: TRBV9; abundance: .
CDR3aa: ATVREGGGNQPQH; j_gene: TRBJ1-5; v_gene: TRBV19; abundance: .
CDR3aa: ASSYGYEQY; j_gene: TRBJ2-7; v_gene: TRBV27; abundance: .
CDR3aa: ARNRDSTDTQY; j_gene: TRBJ2-3; v_gene: TRBV19; abundance: .
CDR3aa: ASSGETGRTEAF; j_gene: TRBJ1-1; v_gene: TRBV6-6; abundance: once
CDR3aa: ASSSGQPYEQY; j_gene: TRBJ2-7; v_gene: TRBV12-3/TRBV12-4; abundance: .
CDR3aa: ASRSQGADYGYT; j_gene: TRBJ1-2; v_gene: TRBV6-6; abundance: .
CDR3aa: ASSTSDSPLH; j_gene: TRBJ1-6; v_gene: TRBV5-1; abundance: .
CDR3aa: ASSSYEGPQY; j_gene: TRBJ2-5; v_gene: TRBV9; abundance: .
CDR3aa: ASSLFSSGNTIY; j_gene: TRBJ1-3; v_gene: TRBV6-5; abundance: .
CDR3aa: ASSLLAGTEAF; j_gene: TRBJ1-1; v_gene: TRBV12-3/TRBV12-4; abundance: .
CDR3aa: AWRITGAVGPYPSSQETQY; j_gene: TRBJ2-5; v_gene: TRBV30; abundance: .
CDR3aa: ASRATEAGELF; j_gene: TRBJ2-2; v_gene: TRBV10-1; abundance: .
CDR3aa: ASSPEGTALRGDTEAF; j_gene: TRBJ1-1; v_gene: TRBV7-2; abundance: .
CDR3aa: ASSPGGNTEAF; j_gene: TRBJ1-1; v_gene: TRBV18; abundance: .
CDR3aa: ASSPHSGDGETQY; j_gene: TRBJ2-5; v_gene: TRBV9; abundance: few
CDR3aa: ASSMRQATNTGELF; j_gene: TRBJ2-2; v_gene: TRBV7-9; abundance: once
CDR3aa: ASSGGTGGVEAF; j_gene: TRBJ1-1; v_gene: TRBV6-5; abundance: .
CDR3aa: ASRQGYGYT; j_gene: TRBJ1-2; v_gene: TRBV6-5; abundance: once